This TCR beta chain comes out of a study of T cells after yellow fever vaccination. Turning to the study itself: Where fractions had low cell numbers, libraries were prepared from them with the SMART-Seq v4 Ultra Low Input RNA kit.

Overall study findings and caveats: After the booster, 96% of CD4 and about nine tenths of CD8 primary-response clones were re-detected. A secondary response was less intense yet reached its peak sooner, at day 5 versus 15.

Between the trimmed V and J ends, which lost 0 bases and 8 bases, there was a span of 8 bases. Per the germline V gene, CDR1 is SQVTM and CDR2 is ANQGSEA. The CDR3 is 12 residues long. 5'RACE template switching added a universal primer site and UMIs to TCR cDNA. TCRdb passed the 5' RACE reads through MiXCR, listing each CDR3 protein once. The top ten clones hold 35% to 40% of a sample with approximately 70,000 distinct CDR3 sequences, approximately 6.1% of them seen once. At least ten counts were recorded for this clonotype. Antigen specificity is unknown. The starting material was CD8+ T cells sorted from PBMCs, obtained approximately 40 days after the first yellow fever vaccination. This chain links TRBV29-1 with TRBJ2-1; tentatively, D is TRBD1 (6 bases). This receptor was taken from a man aged 18-30 years who received the YFV17D yellow fever vaccine. Here the CDR3 reads CSVEESGDEQFF. The CDR3, as DNA: TGCAGCGTTGAAGAGTCAGGGGATGAGCAGTTCTTC.